The present TCR beta chain was sequenced within a study of blood T cell repertoires in COVID-19. Looking at the study overall: Samples came from the United States, Italy and Spain, spanning acute and convalescent COVID-19. From T cells, B-cell-depleted T cells, or PBMCs came the material, which was cDNA or gDNA.

Original processing notes: Quantification of nucleated cells was approximated via reference gene primer amplification. Measured with immunoSEQ multiplex PCR; TCRdb has only the in-frame clones, and not every one. The DNA was the basis for D and trimming; V, J and clone size are from that table. The table shows 100,000 to 150,000 clones, with approximately 88% occurring only once. The TCR originated in a man in his fifties with acute or convalescent COVID-19. Material: peripheral blood.

The CDR3 DNA follows: TGTGCCACCAGCAGGAAACTAGCGGGTCTAGCGGGAGGGAACACAGATACGCAGTATTTT. Its translation: CATSRKLAGLAGGNTDTQYF. The J gene is TRBJ2-3, the V gene TRBV15; 12 bases are shared with TRBD2. The CDR3 spans 20 residues. Germline V gene sequence: CDR1 LNHNV, CDR2 YYDKDF (reference sequence). Germline trimming cut 3 bases from V and 2 bases from J; bases unmatched to any gene: 15.